This TCR beta chain was sequenced in a study of technical replicates of blood from a handful of donors. The method was immunoSEQ multiplex PCR; TCRdb's version includes in-frame clones alone and lacks a portion of them. This table holds nearly 70,000 clones, roughly nine tenths found once. Trimming took off 5 bases at V and 10 bases at J, with 23 bases between the two ends. The V gene's germline CDR1 is SGHTA and CDR2 FQGTGA. The CDR3 runs to 15 residues. Material: PBMCs. The chain combines TRBV7-3 with TRBJ1-1; D is unclear. The receptor was derived from a human donor in good health. Some clones in this sample may be carry-over from other donors' samples. DNA for the CDR3: TGTGCCAGCAGCCCAAGCGAAGCAACGACCGGCGGAGCTTTCTTT. This sequence encodes CASSPSEATTGGAFF.